This T cell receptor (beta chain) stems from a study of cytomegalovirus exposure and HLA in healthy donors (dated by TCRdb to the late 2010s). Notes on the research overall: In an earlier analysis of several hundred of the donors, 276 Gb of sequence data and 90 million to 130 million unique TCR beta sequences from 150 million to 200 million T cells were reported. Every discovery cohort repertoire had been produced on one sequencing platform. In the later analysis, no new phenotypic data were used to find candidate immune exposures; instead, reliance was placed on TCR beta sequences and their occurrence across donors. The T cell repertoires of several hundred subjects were profiled by immunosequencing and related to cytomegalovirus serostatus. Donor age, sex, ethnicity and CMV serostatus were collected together with the repertoire data. Roughly 300 gigabases of sequencing data and approximately 91 million unique TCR sequences made up an early release that covered under 750 HLA-typed donors. Of the roughly 400 genotyped donors, 81% were placed in the genetic ancestry cluster associated with self-reported Caucasian donors. Roughly five DR-DQ haplotypes were treated as single units for association and clustering because of strong linkage in the cohort. Among roughly 370 genotyped donors of the cohort, an average of about 240,000 unique TCR beta nucleotide sequences were sequenced per donor, roughly 20% of them non-productive. Along with the 666-subject first cohort, a separate validation cohort of 120 different subjects was used. Genome-wide SNP genotypes for about 65% of the roughly 670 donors were used in a later genetic analysis, which treated that subset as a discovery cohort. Class I and class II HLA loci were covered by the typing at four-digit resolution. The study aimed to test whether signatures of past pathogen exposure could be identified by cataloging public T cell receptors. A later analysis re-examined previously published TCR beta repertoires from 600 to 700 donors and added high-resolution HLA genotyping to investigate patterns of TCR occurrence. The study combined high-throughput TCR immunosequencing, statistical association of individual TCRs with disease status, and machine learning to predict cytomegalovirus infection status. The number of typed donors differed by locus: about 620-630 for A, B, C, DRB1 and DQB1; 522 for DQA1; approximately 600 for DPA1; and around 470 for DPB1. In an earlier analysis of roughly 600 of the donors, high-throughput TCR beta sequencing was used to judge whether each TCR beta V gene segment behaved as functional or pseudogenic. Study-level results and caveats: Because the 87-base-pair reads could not distinguish some IMGT-functional V segments, including TRBV6-2 and TRBV6-3, those segments were excluded. Assigning TCR associations to individual alleles was difficult when HLA alleles, especially DR and DQ, strongly co-occurred. Correlated functional status among segregating V segments might reflect linkage disequilibrium, but an unknown experimental factor could not be ruled out. The earlier analysis of 450 to 700 of the donors excluded some 15 rarely observed V segments, including chromosome 9 orphons, because counts were too low. The only immune exposure information available for the cohort was CMV serostatus. An association between a missense DCLRE1C variant and V-gene and J-gene trimming of TCR beta chains was found in a later genetic analysis and replicated in an independent cohort. A group of highly shared sequence variants was considered likely to be a technical artifact of the sequencing pipeline. Cytomegalovirus status was reported to be diagnosed by the classifier with high specificity and sensitivity in both the original and validation cohorts. In a later analysis, some 18,000 TCR beta sequences were associated with specific HLA alleles at a false discovery rate of 0.05. In vitro tests confirmed that a few of the cytomegalovirus-associated TCR beta chains recognize cytomegalovirus antigens. According to the authors, the approach could potentially be generalized to other disease states and immunological phenotypes. The cohort was sequenced for TCR beta chains only, and without alpha or paired-chain data the features that could be detected were limited. HLA typing was unavailable for some donors at each locus, so association tests used only the typed subset. In a later analysis, TCR association rates were found to vary across HLA loci, with the most associated TCRs seen for DRB1 alleles and the fewest for HLA-C alleles. A later genetic analysis reported fewer N-insertions in productive TCRs among donors in an Asian-associated ancestry cluster than the roughly 620-donor mean. While some public TCRs were present in many individuals, most TCR sequences turned up only very rarely across donors. Most CMV-associated TCR beta chains appeared to be HLA-restricted in a later analysis, and the HLA associations seemed to be driven largely by CMV exposure. A later analysis found that HLA-associated TCR beta chains were more clonally expanded and had lower generation probabilities than equally common non-associated chains. A further reported finding was that TCR beta sequences accurately predicted the HLA-A and HLA-B alleles for most subjects in the first cohort. Broadly in line with IMGT annotations, most TCR beta V segments showed up in productive rearrangements about 87% or about 30% of the time in an earlier analysis of approximately 640 of the donors. The presence/absence analyses assumed that sequencing depth was roughly uniform across donors, and that assumption may not be true. Several of the top co-occurrence clusters appeared to be linked to parvovirus B19, influenza, CMV and Epstein-Barr virus, according to a later analysis. In the study, about 150 TCR beta chains were listed as associated with cytomegalovirus.

In total, approximately 700 healthy bone marrow donors made up the cohort. At the time of sampling, all cohort members were nominally healthy, though unrecorded immune exposures were likely present. The donor was CMV seronegative and was included in the group of over 300 seronegative cohort members. Every donor gave a peripheral blood sample, and the peripheral blood mononuclear cells from that sample were used for TCR beta sequencing. The Qiagen DNeasy Blood Extraction Kit was used to extract genomic DNA from the blood cell samples. The CDR3 holds 17 amino acids from the cysteine to the phenylalanine. This entry keeps only the CDR3 DNA: 51 bases, framed from base 1. V was cut back by 0 bases and J by 4 bases, leaving a gap of 13 bases between them. From the germline V gene, CDR1 is LGHNA and CDR2 is YSLEER. Receptor libraries were prepared by the immunoSEQ multiplex PCR assay. For the multiplex PCR, a mixture combining 60 forward primers for TCR Vbeta segments and 13 reverse primers for TCR Jbeta segments was used. Amplification of the CDR3 region of rearranged TCR beta genes was performed with a multiplex PCR assay on genomic DNA. The Illumina HiSeq System was used to sequence the amplified TCR beta libraries as 87-base-pair reads. The study's own analysis went as follows. In a later analysis, tens of millions of unique TCR beta chains were counted across the approximately 670 repertoires, and roughly 11 million of these chains were shared by at least two donors. To remove PCR and sequencing errors, raw reads were error-corrected and collapsed into unique sequences using a nearest-neighbor algorithm that merged closely related sequences. To assign V, D and J gene segments, CDR3 sequences were aligned to IMGT reference sequences. For a sequence to be retained, at least a six-nucleotide match to both a V gene segment and a J gene segment was required. A rearrangement counted as productive if the CDR3 had no stop codons and remained in frame with V and J, and every other rearrangement counted as non-productive. CDR3 was defined by IMGT convention, running from the second conserved V-encoded cysteine to the conserved J-encoded phenylalanine. The earlier analysis of about 500 of the donors excluded sequences that lacked an unambiguous match to a single V gene segment. In an earlier analysis of some 590 of the donors, a V segment was called functional when productive rearrangements were above 56.7%, and segregating when the standard deviation between donors exceeded 5%. A statistical classification framework was developed to diagnose cytomegalovirus status using the catalog of TCR beta chain sequences. In a later analysis, TCR nucleotide sequences were compared against IMGT/GENE-DB human TR gene sequences so that V and J genes could be assigned. A later analysis assigned CDR3 sequences and most-parsimonious VDJ recombination scenarios with the TCRdist pipeline. In a later analysis, each TCR beta chain was defined by its CDR3 amino acid sequence together with its V-gene family, and reads without a unique V-gene family were excluded. In a later analysis, 450 to 600 highly shared, low-generation-probability nucleotide sequences were removed to address suspected cross-contamination and a sequencing artifact. For each public chain, a later analysis derived a clonal expansion index from normalized ranks of inferred template counts within each repertoire. In a later analysis, generation probabilities were computed with a VDJ recombination model fitted to out-of-frame rearrangements, and the resulting probabilities were checked against IGoR. In a later analysis, TCR-TCR, TCR-HLA and TCR-CMV co-occurrence was scored with hypergeometric tests, and a repertoire-size bias correction was applied to TCR pairs. False discovery rates were estimated in a later analysis by permuting HLA or CMV assignments 20 times. In a later analysis, co-occurring TCRs were grouped using DBSCAN, and TCRdist sequence similarity was added for clustering within HLA-allele-positive subsets. Repertoires with fewer than 30,000 or more than 120,000 public chains were left out of co-occurrence clustering, as were a few repertoires with anomalous nucleotide sharing. The immuneACCESS repertoire file appears here via TCRdb, limited to in-frame rearrangements. These files lack a portion of the clones; in checked studies, under half of the deficit traces to unresolved V genes, and the cause of the others is not known. V and J calls and clone size are copied from that table; D and trimming were computed from the DNA. This sample holds about 190,000 clones; over 70% were observed only once. Around 4% of the sample comes from the top ten.

As for this clone: The clone's antigen remains unknown. No much larger clone exists at a distance of one base, and base qualities are not known.

The receptor was isolated from a man aged 45 to 65 in good health and CMV-seronegative. Material for sequencing was PBMCs. This chain joins TRBV4-3 to TRBJ2-6, with the D gene uncertain. In nucleotide form, the sequence is TGCGCCAGCAGCCAAGAGGCCCCATGGGCCGGGGCCAACGTCCTGACTTTC. It is translated as CASSQEAPWAGANVLTF.